This TCR beta chain was captured by sequencing in a study of CD8+ T cells in alopecia areata. The V gene's germline CDR1 is SGHRS and CDR2 YFSETQ. The CDR3 length is 15 residues. The junction had 9 bases not matched to a gene; V was cut back by 4 bases and J by 4 bases. General study points: How baseline CD8+ expansion relates to response remains uncertain (there was one nonresponder).

RNA, once extracted, was reverse transcribed into cDNA for use as the sequencing template. Only in-frame clones appear in the TCRdb table, and some are missing; sequencing was by immunoSEQ multiplex PCR. Of 190,000 or so clones in the sample, nearly 60% were seen once. On this clone: Its antigen is undetermined.

As to treatment: oral pan-JAK inhibitor, 5-10 mg twice daily. The source is a human donor with alopecia areata. Sample: CD4+ T cells sorted from blood, taken at week 24, from a patient treated with tofacitinib. The rearrangement uses TRBV5-1 and TRBJ2-7, with 9 nucleotides matching TRBD1. The CDR3 DNA reads TGCGCCAGCAGCCCGACCGGGACAGGGTTGTACGAGCAGTACTTC. Amino acid sequence: CASSPTGTGLYEQYF.